In this sample, the clone carrying this TCR beta chain turned up a few times. Its cognate antigen is unknown. The data were taken from a study of CD8 T cells in ankylosing spondylitis. Study-wide results and caveats: Seven to nine highly homologous variants made up a TCR beta motif, and this motif appeared characteristic of ankylosing spondylitis blood. The disease-linked clones had a CD8+ phenotype and low blood frequencies.

Using its own MiXCR run on the 5' RACE reads, TCRdb lists one record per CDR3 protein. Altogether some 840,000 distinct CDR3 sequences are present, 12% being singletons, with the ten largest covering about 0.49%. Trimming took 1 base from V and 3 from J, leaving 7 bases between them. The CDR3 loop spans 13 amino acids. Germline CDR1 and CDR2: SGDLS and YYNGEE. The sequence was obtained from a male donor with ankylosing spondylitis. The source material was blood, either unsorted or a sorted T cell fraction (not recorded which). V usage is TRBV9 and J usage is TRBJ1-1; D gene ambiguous. The CDR3 DNA reads TGTGCCAGCAGCGTAAGAGCCTACACTGAAGCTTTCTTT. Translation: CASSVRAYTEAFF.